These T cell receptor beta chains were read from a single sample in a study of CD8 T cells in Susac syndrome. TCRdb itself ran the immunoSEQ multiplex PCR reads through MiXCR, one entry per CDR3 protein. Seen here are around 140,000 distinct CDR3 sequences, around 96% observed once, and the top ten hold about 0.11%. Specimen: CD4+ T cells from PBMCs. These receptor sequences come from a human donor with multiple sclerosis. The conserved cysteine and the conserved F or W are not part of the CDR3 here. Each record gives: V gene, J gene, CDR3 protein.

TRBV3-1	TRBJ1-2	ASSEQGIGGYT
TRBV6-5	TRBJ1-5	AMFSRARDQPQH
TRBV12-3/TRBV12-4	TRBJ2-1	ASSPQHGDNEQF
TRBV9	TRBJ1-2	ASSAHLDGYT
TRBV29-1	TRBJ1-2	SADPQRNNYGYT
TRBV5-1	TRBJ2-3	ASCLGTHTDTQY
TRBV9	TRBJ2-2	ASSPLGRASTGELF
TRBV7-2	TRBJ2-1	ASSFNRLAPSSYNEQF
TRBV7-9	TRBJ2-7	ASSIRQGVYEQY
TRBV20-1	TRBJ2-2	SASGQLNTGELF
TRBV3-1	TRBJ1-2	ASSQGTKSGYT
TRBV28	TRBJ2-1	ASSLYPGGTYNEQF
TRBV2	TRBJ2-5	ASYQRQETQY
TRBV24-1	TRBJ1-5	ATSDLGLNQPQH
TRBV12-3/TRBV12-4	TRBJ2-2	ASTLHTAGELF
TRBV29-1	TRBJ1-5	SVVDRGGNQPQH
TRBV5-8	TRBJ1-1	ASSLTDRGTTEAF
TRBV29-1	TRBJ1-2	SVSMPNYGYT
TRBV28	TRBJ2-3	ASSGGTGGYVTQY
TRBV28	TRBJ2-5	ASRSQGNRVGQETQY
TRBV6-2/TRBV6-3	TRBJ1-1	ASSPSLTGVSSNTEAF
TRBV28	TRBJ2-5	ASSRPRGQETQY
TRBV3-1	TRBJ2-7	ASSQEGTVPYEQY
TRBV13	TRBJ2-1	ASLRSMDYNEQF
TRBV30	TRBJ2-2	AWSRAGELF
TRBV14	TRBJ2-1	ASSQAQSFWTPKVNNEQF
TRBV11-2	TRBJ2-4	ASTAPGLPAKNIQY
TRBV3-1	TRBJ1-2	ASSHPTGIVHGYT
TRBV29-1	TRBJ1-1	SVFRGGRVGTEAF
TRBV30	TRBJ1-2	AWSGQGTNYGYT
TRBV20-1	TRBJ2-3	STRWRGDTDTQY
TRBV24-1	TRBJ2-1	ATSAMGQGARNEQF
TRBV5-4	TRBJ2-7	ASSTQGGGYYEQY
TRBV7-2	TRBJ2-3	ASSLGLGSGSTDTQY